This entry is about one T cell receptor (beta chain). Its antigen is as yet unknown. Trimming cost V 7 bases and J 5 bases, with 14 bases left between them. The CDR3 is 13 amino acids. In germline, CDR1 is SQVTM, CDR2 ANQGSEA. This entry comes from a study of T cells after yellow fever vaccination. Study outcomes and limitations: Some clonotypes were seen in both the CD4 and the CD8 compartments. These made up a small share and likely arose from convergent recombination.

The study made its TCR cDNA through 5'RACE template switching. That step introduced a universal primer site along with UMIs. TCRdb called the 5' RACE reads again in MiXCR, with one record for every CDR3 protein. The repertoire consists of around 100,000 distinct CDR3 sequences, with about 5.8% occurring once and the leading ten covering 35% to 45%. Sequencing used CD8+ T cells sorted from PBMCs, obtained 10 days after the yellow fever booster vaccination. The chain carries TRBV29-1 and TRBJ2-2, with D tentatively TRBD1 or TRBD2 (5 bases each). The TCR comes from a man aged 18-30 years who received the YFV17D yellow fever vaccine. CDR3 protein: CSGEWGTTGELFF. The CDR3 bases are TGCAGCGGGGAATGGGGGACGACCGGGGAGCTGTTTTTT.